These T cell receptor beta chains were read from a single sample in a study of CD8+CD57+ T cells in acquired aplastic anemia. TCRdb reprocessed the reads with MiXCR, giving one entry per CDR3 protein. The sample records roughly 220,000 distinct CDR3 sequences, roughly two thirds being singletons. Sequencing input: sorted CD4+, CD8+, or CD8+CD57+ T cells (not recorded which) from PBMCs. These receptors all stem from a human donor with aplastic anemia. Both conserved end residues are part of each CDR3.

j_gene	v_gene	CDR3aa
TRBJ1-2	TRBV24-1	CATSDEVKGGYTF
TRBJ1-5	TRBV24-1	CATSDPGTGGAQPQHF
TRBJ1-4	TRBV7-9	CASSLREADEKLFF
TRBJ2-1	TRBV11-2	CASSLDLILATNEQFF
TRBJ1-1	TRBV20-1	CSAQDKGQGGDTEAFF
TRBJ2-7	TRBV6-2/TRBV6-3	CAANRGGNEQYF
TRBJ1-1	TRBV6-2/TRBV6-3	CASALGTEAFF
TRBJ1-5	TRBV7-6	CASSLTGAINQPQHF
TRBJ2-1	TRBV7-9	CASSLRGREQFF
TRBJ2-3	TRBV19	CASGTGPSTDTQYF
TRBJ2-3	TRBV6-5	CASSESGDTQYF
TRBJ1-4	TRBV29-1	CSVDSRGDEKLFF
TRBJ2-1	TRBV24-1	CATSAGRGHEQFF
TRBJ2-1	TRBV5-4	CASSQAELYNEQFF
TRBJ2-3	TRBV5-1	CASSLAALTSGGTDTQYF
TRBJ1-1	TRBV14	CASSQDGQGAFF
TRBJ2-7	TRBV29-1	CSVLRQGTTYEQYF
TRBJ2-7	TRBV7-9	CASSLGQQTYEQYF
TRBJ2-1	TRBV6-5	CASSYSPGGTDEQFF
TRBJ2-1	TRBV9	CASSESGRAHNEQFF
TRBJ2-1	TRBV7-2	CASSLAGLAGGDEQFF
TRBJ2-1	TRBV10-2	CASSSNLAGGDEQFF
TRBJ2-7	TRBV4-1	CASSQDLMDYEQYF
TRBJ2-7	TRBV10-3	CAIGTSGYEQYF
TRBJ2-2	TRBV19	CASNTGGIGELFF
TRBJ1-2	TRBV19	CASSSRRQDLSYGYTF
TRBJ1-5	TRBV7-9	CASSLASMVREPQHF
TRBJ1-1	TRBV7-9	CASSLFQGAFF
TRBJ1-1	TRBV24-1	CASSDSSRATEAFF
TRBJ1-6	TRBV9	CASSAGQGHSPLHF
TRBJ2-3	TRBV7-2	CASSLDADLSTDTQYF
TRBJ1-4	TRBV19	CASWAQTTAEKLFF
TRBJ2-2	TRBV12-3/TRBV12-4	CASRWGHKINTGELFF
TRBJ2-3	TRBV20-1	CSARGQLAFSTDTQYF
TRBJ1-6	TRBV6-5	CASRGTGGNSPLHF
TRBJ1-6	TRBV5-4	CASSQLDRGSPLHF
TRBJ2-1	TRBV7-9	CASSLDPSGGAHEQFF
TRBJ1-6	TRBV12-3/TRBV12-4	CASRYPGNSPLHF
TRBJ2-1	TRBV4-2	CASSQGAGVAYNEQFF
TRBJ2-7	TRBV10-3	CAISESRTAYEQYF
TRBJ2-1	TRBV6-4	CASRSTGQPYNEQFF
TRBJ1-1	TRBV4-3	CASSLGGQDSPLMDTEAFF